This T cell receptor (beta chain) was documented in a study of T cell repertoires and HLA-DP antigens. As for the study in general: One stimulator alloantigen differed from self by one groove amino acid; the other by ten.

Details on this clone: Its antigen is still unknown.

Pre-culture CD4+ samples were sequenced deeply, targeting about 200,000 T cell genomes. Sequenced by immunoSEQ multiplex PCR; TCRdb stores in-frame clones only, minus some. The sample carries fewer than 75,000 clones, about four fifths recorded once. CDR1 MDHEN and CDR2 SYDVKM come from the germline V gene. The CDR3 length is 13 residues. Trimming removed 6 bases at V and 6 bases at J, with 14 bases between. The sample was CD4+ T cells from PBMCs. The sequence was obtained from a man between 60 and 75 years old in good health and CMV-seronegative. The gene calls are TRBV28 and TRBJ2-5; D may match TRBD1 or TRBD2 (5 bases each). CDR3: CASRDGAAKTQYF. CDR3 nucleotide sequence: TGTGCCAGCAGAGACGGGGCCGCGAAGACCCAGTACTTC.